Shown below are 10 T cell receptor beta chains from a single sample sequenced in a study of long-term antiretroviral therapy in people with HIV. An immunoSEQ assay, version v3.0, was performed at survey level. Some clones are missing from TCRdb's copy, which holds only in-frame ones; the method was immunoSEQ multiplex PCR. The sample has some 15,000 clones; roughly 80% are singletons. Sequences were derived from unsorted PBMCs, sampled about 1.3 years before starting antiretroviral therapy. These TCRs come from a man aged 30 to 45 with HIV.

The gene calls are TRBV2 and TRBJ2-3, with D possibly matching TRBD2 (7 bases). V was clipped by 8 bases and J by 5 bases, with 20 bases between them. The CDR3 is 15 amino acids. Looked up from germline, CDR1 is SNHLY and CDR2 is FYNNEI. CDR3 loop: CASSYVGGPGDTQYF. CDR3 coding DNA: TGTGCCAGCTCTTACGTCGGGGGGCCTGGAGATACGCAGTATTTT.

The chain combines TRBV5-1 with TRBJ2-1; D not resolved. Germline V gene data show CDR1 as SGHRS and CDR2 as YFSETQ. This CDR3 contains 12 residues. V lost 0 bases and J lost 2, with 0 bases in between. The CDR3 bases are TGCGCCAGCAGCTTGGCCTACAATGAGCAGTTCTTC. This sequence encodes CASSLAYNEQFF.

The V gene is TRBV4-2, the J gene TRBJ2-6; TRBD1 aligns across 8 bases. This CDR3 has 19 amino acids. CDR1 and CDR2 from the germline V gene are LGHNA and YNFKEQ. V dropped 4 bases and J dropped 4; count of bases not matched to a gene: 15. The CDR3 nucleotides read TGTGCCAGCAGCCCCTCCCCCAGGCAGGGGGCAGCCGGGGCCAACGTCCTGACTTTC. Its translation: CASSPSPRQGAAGANVLTF.

The rearrangement uses TRBV4-3 and TRBJ2-7; D unresolved. V was cut by 3 bases and J by 2 bases, with 14 bases left in between. Germline V gene sequence: CDR1 LGHNA, CDR2 YSLEER. CDR3 size: 15 residues. The CDR3 nucleotides are TGCGCCAGCAGCCAGGGATTGAATGGGGCCTACGAGCAGTACTTC. Its protein product is CASSQGLNGAYEQYF.

V usage is TRBV5-4 and J usage is TRBJ1-5; D gene unclear. This CDR3 has 12 amino acids. V was trimmed by 3 bases and J by 8 bases, leaving 9 bases between them. The germline CDR1 and CDR2 sequences are SGHNT and YYREEE (reference sequence). This chain's CDR3 is CASSWDFEPQHF. CDR3 DNA sequence: TGTGCCAGCAGCTGGGATTTCGAGCCCCAGCATTTT.

The J gene is TRBJ2-7, the V gene TRBV5-1; D is unclear. Germline-derived CDR1 and CDR2 are SGHRS and YFSETQ. The CDR3 has 14 residues. The V end lost 2 bases, the J end lost 0 bases, and 9 bases lay between the germline ends. The CDR3, as DNA: TGCGCCAGCAGCTTTGGGTCGAGCTCCTACGAGCAGTACTTC. Translated, it gives CASSFGSSSYEQYF.

This chain connects TRBV19 to TRBJ1-1; 7 bases fit TRBD1. This CDR3 region has 14 residues. Germline CDR1 LNHDA, CDR2 SQIVND (reference sequence). V gave up 8 bases and J gave up 4 bases; unmatched junction bases: 10. DNA for the CDR3: TGTGCCAGTTATGAACAAGGGGGCACCACTGAAGCTTTCTTT. This encodes CASYEQGGTTEAFF.

The gene calls are TRBV28 and TRBJ1-5; TRBD1 is a possible D gene (6 bases). Deletions cut 5 bases from V and 1 base from J, with 9 bases between. Germline V lookup: CDR1 MDHEN, CDR2 SYDVKM. This CDR3 has 14 amino acids. CDR3 sequence: CASSRGQSNQPQHF. As DNA, the CDR3 is TGTGCCAGCAGTCGGGGACAAAGCAATCAGCCCCAGCATTTT.

This rearrangement joins TRBV19 to TRBJ1-5, with a possible D match to TRBD1 (6 bases). Trimming took off 8 bases at V and 0 bases at J, with 14 bases between the two ends. This CDR3 comprises 15 residues. CDR1 and CDR2 (germline): LNHDA, SQIVND (reference sequence). The DNA for the CDR3 is TGTGCCAGTGTATCGCAGGGGAATAGCAATCAGCCCCAGCATTTT. Its protein is CASVSQGNSNQPQHF. Full variable domain (outside the CDR3, taken from reference TRBV19 and TRBJ1-5): DGGITQSPKYLFRKEGQNVTLSCEQNLNHDAMYWYRQDPGQGLRLIYYSQIVNDFQKGDIAEGYSVSREKKESFPLTVTSAQKNPTAFYLCASVSQGNSNQPQHFGDGTRLSIL.

V is TRBV9 and J is TRBJ2-1, with a tentative D call TRBD2 (6 bases). CDR3 length equals 12 residues. CDR1 and CDR2 (germline): SGDLS, YYNGEE. Trimming removed 3 bases at V and 7 bases at J, with 8 bases between. CDR3 loop: CASSARGNEQFF. As DNA, the CDR3 is TGTGCCAGCAGCGCACGGGGGAATGAGCAGTTCTTC.